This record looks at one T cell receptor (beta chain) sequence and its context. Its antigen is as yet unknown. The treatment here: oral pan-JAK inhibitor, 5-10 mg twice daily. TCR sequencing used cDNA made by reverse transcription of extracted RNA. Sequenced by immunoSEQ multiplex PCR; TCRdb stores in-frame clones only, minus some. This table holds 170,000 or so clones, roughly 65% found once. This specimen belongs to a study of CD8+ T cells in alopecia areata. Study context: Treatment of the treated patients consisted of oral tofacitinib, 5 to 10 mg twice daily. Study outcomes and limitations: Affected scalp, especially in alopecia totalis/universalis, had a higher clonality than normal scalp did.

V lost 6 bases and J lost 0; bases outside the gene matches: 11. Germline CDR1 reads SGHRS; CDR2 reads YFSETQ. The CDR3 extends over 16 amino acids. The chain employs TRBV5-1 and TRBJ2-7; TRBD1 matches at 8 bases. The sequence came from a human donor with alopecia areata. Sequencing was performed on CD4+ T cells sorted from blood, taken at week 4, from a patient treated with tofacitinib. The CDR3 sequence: CASTSGQGKSSYEQYF. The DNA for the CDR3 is TGCGCCAGCACCTCCGGACAGGGCAAGAGCTCCTACGAGCAGTACTTC.